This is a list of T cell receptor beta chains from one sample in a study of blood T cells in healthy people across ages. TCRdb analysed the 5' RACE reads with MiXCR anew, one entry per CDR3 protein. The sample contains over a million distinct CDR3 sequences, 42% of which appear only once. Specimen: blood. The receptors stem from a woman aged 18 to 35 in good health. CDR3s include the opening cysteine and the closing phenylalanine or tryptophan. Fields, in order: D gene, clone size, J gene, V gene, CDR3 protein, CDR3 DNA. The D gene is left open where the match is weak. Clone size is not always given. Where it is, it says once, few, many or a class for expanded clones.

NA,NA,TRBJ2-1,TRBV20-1,CSRTAVAVSYNEQFF,TGCAGTAGAACGGCCGTAGCGGTCTCCTACAATGAGCAGTTCTTC
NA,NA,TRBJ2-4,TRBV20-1,CSAWTRDTRMPNIQYF,TGCAGTGCTTGGACGAGGGACACAAGGATGCCAAACATTCAGTACTTC
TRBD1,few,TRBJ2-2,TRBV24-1,CATSDSDREYTGELFF,TGTGCCACCAGTGACTCAGACAGGGAATATACCGGGGAGCTGTTTTTT
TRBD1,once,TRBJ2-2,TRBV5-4,CASSLTPGTVTGELFF,TGTGCCAGCAGCTTGACCCCTGGGACAGTTACCGGGGAGCTGTTTTTT
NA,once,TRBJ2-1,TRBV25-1,CASSGPPGLYNEQFF,TGTGCCAGCAGTGGTCCCCCGGGCCTCTACAATGAGCAGTTCTTC
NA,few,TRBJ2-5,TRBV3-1,CASSQDLAEETQYF,TGTGCCAGCAGCCAAGATCTGGCAGAAGAGACCCAGTACTTC
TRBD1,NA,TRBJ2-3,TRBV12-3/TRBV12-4,CASGPGQGGPDTQYF,TGTGCCAGCGGCCCTGGACAGGGGGGGCCAGATACGCAGTATTTT
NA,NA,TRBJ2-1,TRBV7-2,CASSLGTSLSSYNEQFF,TGTGCCAGCAGCTTAGGGACTTCTCTTAGCTCCTACAATGAGCAGTTCTTC
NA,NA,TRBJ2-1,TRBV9,CASSVDPALETQFF,TGTGCCAGCAGCGTAGACCCCGCACTAGAGACCCAGTTCTTC
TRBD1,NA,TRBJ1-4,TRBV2,CASRLADRANEKLFF,TGTGCCAGCAGACTAGCTGACAGGGCAAATGAAAAACTGTTTTTT
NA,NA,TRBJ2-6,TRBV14,CASSQGTLNPRTGANVLTF,TGTGCCAGCAGCCAAGGGACCCTCAACCCTAGAACTGGGGCCAACGTCCTGACTTTC
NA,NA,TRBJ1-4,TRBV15,CATSRERKYEKLFF,TGTGCCACCAGCAGAGAGAGGAAATATGAAAAACTGTTTTTT
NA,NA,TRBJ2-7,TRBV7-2,CASSAQTRNEQYF,TGTGCCAGCAGCGCCCAAACTAGGAACGAGCAGTACTTC
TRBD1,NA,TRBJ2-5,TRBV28,CASSRDRGPETQYF,TGTGCCAGCAGTCGGGACAGGGGGCCTGAGACCCAGTACTTC
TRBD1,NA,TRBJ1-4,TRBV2,CASREDRAGEKLFF,TGTGCCAGCAGAGAAGACAGGGCTGGTGAAAAACTGTTTTTT
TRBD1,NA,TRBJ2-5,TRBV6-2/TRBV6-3,CVSQRDSLTSGETQYF,TGTGTCTCCCAGAGGGACAGCCTTACCTCCGGGGAGACCCAGTACTTC
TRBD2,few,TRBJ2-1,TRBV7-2,CASSSGSGGPYNEQFF,TGTGCCAGCAGCTCCGGGAGCGGGGGCCCCTACAATGAGCAGTTCTTC
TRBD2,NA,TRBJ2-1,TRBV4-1,CASSHVAGGLNEQFF,TGCGCCAGCAGCCATGTAGCGGGAGGGCTCAATGAGCAGTTCTTC
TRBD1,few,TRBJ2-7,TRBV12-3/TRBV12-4,CASSFGVLRDRVGEQYF,TGTGCCAGCAGTTTCGGCGTCCTCCGGGACAGGGTAGGCGAGCAGTACTTC
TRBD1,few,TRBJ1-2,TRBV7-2,CASSPKTGGYTF,TGTGCCAGCAGCCCAAAGACAGGGGGCTACACCTTC
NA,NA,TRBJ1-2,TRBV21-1,CASSIHGNYGYTF,TGTGCCAGCAGCATTCACGGTAACTATGGCTACACCTTC
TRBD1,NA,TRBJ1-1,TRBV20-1,CSARDMGTGEAFF,TGCAGTGCTAGAGATATGGGGACAGGGGAAGCTTTCTTT
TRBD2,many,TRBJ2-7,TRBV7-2,CASSRRTSAPEQYF,TGTGCCAGCAGCCGCCGGACTAGCGCCCCCGAGCAGTACTTC
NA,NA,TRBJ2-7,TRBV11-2,CASSLATYYEQYF,TGTGCCAGCAGCTTAGCCACCTACTACGAGCAGTACTTC
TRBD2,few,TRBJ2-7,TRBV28,CASSSWTRFEQYF,TGTGCCAGCAGTTCCTGGACTAGGTTCGAGCAGTACTTC
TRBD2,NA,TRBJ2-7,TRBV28,CASSVRRELYEQYF,TGTGCCAGCAGTGTAAGGCGGGAGCTCTACGAGCAGTACTTC
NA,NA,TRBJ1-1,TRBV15,CATSRDRGIGTEAFF,TGTGCCACCAGCAGAGATCGGGGAATCGGCACTGAAGCTTTCTTT